The rows below give T cell receptor beta chains drawn from one sample of a study of blood T cell repertoires in COVID-19. Clones were read by immunoSEQ multiplex PCR, and TCRdb kept only the in-frame ones, dropping some. The table records some 200,000 clones, around 80% of them present only once. Sample: peripheral blood. The receptor source for this set is a human donor with acute or convalescent COVID-19. The donor label of this sample is uncertain. The CDR3 runs from the conserved cysteine through the conserved F or W. D genes are given only for firm matches. Part of the rows lack a size; the others show once, few, many or a class for expanded clones.

V	size	J	D	DNA	CDR3
TRBV5-4	NA	TRBJ1-4	NA	TGTGCCAGCAGCTTGGCAGCGAGTGAAAAACTGTTTTTT	CASSLAASEKLFF
TRBV29-1	NA	TRBJ2-1	TRBD2	TGCAGCGTTCTTAGCGGGGAGGGGTACAATGAGCAGTTCTTC	CSVLSGEGYNEQFF
TRBV6-2/TRBV6-3	NA	TRBJ2-7	NA	TGTGCCAGCAGTTACTCGACTCACAGGGCATCCTACGAGCAGTACTTC	CASSYSTHRASYEQYF
TRBV5-6	NA	TRBJ2-3	NA	TGTGCCAGCAGCCAGCGTGGATACAGCACAGATACGCAGTATTTT	CASSQRGYSTDTQYF
TRBV7-2	NA	TRBJ1-1	NA	TGTGCCAGCAGCTTACCCCTTATAACGGGGGGCACTGAAGCTTTCTTT	CASSLPLITGGTEAFF
TRBV7-9	NA	TRBJ1-6	NA	TGTGCCAGCAGCTTAGCGCTGGGAGGGGATAATTCACCCCTCCACTTT	CASSLALGGDNSPLHF
TRBV6-5	NA	TRBJ1-2	NA	TGTCCTGGCCCTAACTATGGCTACACCTTC	CPGPNYGYTF
TRBV7-9	once	TRBJ2-7	NA	TGTGCCAGCAGCTCGATTCCTGACAGGCCTACGGCCTACGAGCAGTACTTC	CASSSIPDRPTAYEQYF
TRBV18	NA	TRBJ1-1	NA	TGTGCCAGCTCACTCGGGACACCTCCTATGGACACTGAAGCTTTCTTT	CASSLGTPPMDTEAFF
TRBV28	NA	TRBJ1-2	TRBD1	TGTGCCAGCAGCTCCGGACAGGGCCGAGGCTACACCTTC	CASSSGQGRGYTF
TRBV5-6	NA	TRBJ1-3	NA	TGTGCCAGCAGCTTGAACTTCCATTCACTCTACTCTGGAAACACCATATATTTT	CASSLNFHSLYSGNTIYF
TRBV14	NA	TRBJ1-1	TRBD1	TGTGCCAGCAGCCACAAACAGGGGGCTGAAGCTTTCTTT	CASSHKQGAEAFF
TRBV11-2	NA	TRBJ1-1	TRBD1	TGTGCCAGCAGCTCGGACAGGGGCGTTGAAGCTTTCTTT	CASSSDRGVEAFF
TRBV6-5	NA	TRBJ1-1	TRBD1	TGTGCCAGCAGTCTGGGACAGTCTGTTACTGAAGCTTTCTTT	CASSLGQSVTEAFF
TRBV2	NA	TRBJ2-7	TRBD2	TGTGCCAGCAACCCTCCTAGCGGGGGGCTTTCCTACGAGCAGTACTTC	CASNPPSGGLSYEQYF
TRBV29-1	NA	TRBJ1-2	NA	TGCAGCGTCGAGGGGGTATCGGGAGGCTACACCTTC	CSVEGVSGGYTF
TRBV6-1	NA	TRBJ2-1	TRBD2	TGTGCCAGCAGTGAAGGCCTAGCGGGAAAAAATGAGCAGTTCTTC	CASSEGLAGKNEQFF
TRBV9	once	TRBJ1-1	NA	TGTGCCAGCAGCCCCCCCGACAGGCGTCTATCCGAGGCTTTCTTT	CASSPPDRRLSEAFF
TRBV4-3	NA	TRBJ2-3	TRBD2	TGCGCCAGCAGCCAAGGCCTAGCGGGAACAGATACGCAGTATTTT	CASSQGLAGTDTQYF
TRBV3-1/TRBV3-2	NA	TRBJ1-1	NA	TGTGCCAGCAGCCAAGTTCCTCGGACAGAAGCTTTCTTT	CASSQVPRTEAFF
TRBV18	NA	TRBJ2-7	TRBD1	TGTGCCAGCTCACCACTGACAGGGAACCACGAGCAGTACTTC	CASSPLTGNHEQYF